This T cell receptor (beta chain) comes out of a study of blood T cell repertoires in COVID-19. Authors' processing steps: Reference gene primer amplification gave nucleated cell count estimates. Repertoires were generated with immunoSEQ multiplex PCR, while TCRdb's copy carries only in-frame clones and drops some. V and J calls and clone size are as listed in that table; D and trimming were resolved from the DNA. This table holds roughly 92,000 clones, around nine tenths found once. Source material: peripheral blood. The sequence was collected from a woman of 80 years or more with acute or convalescent COVID-19.

CDR3: CASSPGTGSSQPQHF. In nucleotides, the CDR3 is TGTGCCAGCTCACCAGGGACAGGGTCTAGTCAGCCCCAGCATTTT. The chain joins TRBV18 to TRBJ1-5, with 9 bases identical to TRBD1. Germline assignment: CDR1 KGHSH and CDR2 LQKENI. The CDR3 contains 15 residues. V gave up 2 bases and J gave up 6 bases; unmatched junction bases: 5.